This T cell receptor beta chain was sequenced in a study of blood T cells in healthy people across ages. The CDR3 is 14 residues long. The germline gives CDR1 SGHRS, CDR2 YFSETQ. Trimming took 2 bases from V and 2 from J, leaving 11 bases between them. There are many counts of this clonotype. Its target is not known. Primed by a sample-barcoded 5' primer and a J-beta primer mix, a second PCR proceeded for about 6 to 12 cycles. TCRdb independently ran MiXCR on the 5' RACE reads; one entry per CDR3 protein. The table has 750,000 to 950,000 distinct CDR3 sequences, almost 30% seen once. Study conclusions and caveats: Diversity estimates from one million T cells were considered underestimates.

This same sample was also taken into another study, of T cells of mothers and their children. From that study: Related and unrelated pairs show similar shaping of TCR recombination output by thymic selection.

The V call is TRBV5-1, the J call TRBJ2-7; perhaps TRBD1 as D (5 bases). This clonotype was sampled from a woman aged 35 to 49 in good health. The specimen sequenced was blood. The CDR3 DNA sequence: TGCGCCAGCAGCTTACAGGCCCAGACCTACGAGCAGTACTTC. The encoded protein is CASSLQAQTYEQYF.